The 25 T cell receptor beta chains reported below all come from one sample, sequenced in a study of shared clonotypes between healthy human individuals. Libraries were prepared by immunoSEQ multiplex PCR; TCRdb keeps only in-frame clonotypes and omits some of them. The sample holds millions of clones, approximately 93% seen once. Material: naive CD4+ T cells from PBMCs. Sample subset: CD45RA+ positively selected. The receptors derive from a man between 18 and 35 years old in good health. Some clones in this sample may be carry-over from other donors' samples.

The chain recombines TRBV7-9 with TRBJ1-2, with TRBD1 matching 7 bases. Trimming removed 7 bases from V and 5 bases from J; junction bases left unmatched: 4. The CDR3 covers 12 residues. Germline V gene data show CDR1 as SEHNR and CDR2 as FQNEAQ (reference sequence). CDR3 region: CASIGTEYGYTF. DNA for the CDR3: TGTGCCAGCATCGGGACAGAGTATGGCTACACCTTC.

The V and J genes are TRBV2 and TRBJ1-2, with 9 bases identical to TRBD1. With 6 bases clipped from V and 8 bases from J, the junction kept 10 bases outside the gene matches. The CDR3 contains 14 residues. Germline V CDR1 and CDR2: SNHLY, FYNNEI. The CDR3 sequence is CASSMRQGDQGYTF. The CDR3 bases are TGTGCCAGCAGCATGAGACAGGGGGATCAGGGCTACACCTTC.

The V gene is TRBV7-9, the J gene TRBJ1-2; D remains unclear. V was cut by 5 bases and J by 0 bases, with 7 bases left in between. Looked up from germline, CDR1 is SEHNR and CDR2 is FQNEAQ (reference sequence). CDR3 length: 13 residues. CDR3 DNA sequence: TGTGCCAGCAGCGTTGCTGCTAACTATGGCTACACCTTC. Amino acid sequence: CASSVAANYGYTF.

This sequence joins TRBV7-2 and TRBJ2-7; D is undetermined. CDR1 SGHTA and CDR2 FQGNSA come from the germline V gene. Trimming left V 1 base short and J 5 bases short, with 9 bases between. This CDR3 region has 13 residues. Written as DNA, the CDR3 is TGTGCCAGCAGCTTAGGACGGCACAACGAGCAGTACTTC. Amino acids: CASSLGRHNEQYF.

The J gene is TRBJ2-7, the V gene TRBV7-3; D might be TRBD1 (6 bases). This CDR3 has 14 residues. The V and J ends lost 3 bases and 0 bases respectively, with 9 bases between them. Looked up from germline, CDR1 is SGHTA and CDR2 is FQGTGA. CDR3 sequence (DNA): TGTGCCAGCAGCTTGGACAGAACCTCCTACGAGCAGTACTTC. This gives the protein CASSLDRTSYEQYF.

The chain links TRBV30 to TRBJ2-7; 9 bases match TRBD1. The CDR3 is 14 amino acids. With 3 bases clipped from V and 4 bases from J, the junction kept 7 bases outside the gene matches. The germline CDR1 and CDR2 sequences are GTSNPN and SVGIG (reference sequence). The CDR3 protein is CAWRTGTGIYEQYF. CDR3 coding DNA: TGTGCCTGGAGGACCGGGACAGGGATATACGAGCAGTACTTC.

The genes are TRBV7-9 and TRBJ1-2; TRBD1 aligns across 9 bases. Germline loops: CDR1 SEHNR, CDR2 FQNEAQ (reference sequence). V shed 5 bases, J shed 8 bases, and the junction held 9 bases outside the gene matches. The CDR3 is 14 residues long. CDR3 region: CASSALGQGEGYTF. CDR3 sequence (DNA): TGTGCCAGCAGCGCCCTGGGACAGGGCGAGGGCTACACCTTC.

The J gene is TRBJ1-2, the V gene TRBV7-6, with D perhaps matching TRBD1 (6 bases). V was trimmed by 2 bases and J by 3 bases, leaving 22 bases between them. The CDR3 has 18 amino acids. Germline V gene lookup returns CDR1 SGHVS and CDR2 FNYEAQ. The CDR3 coding sequence is TGTGCCAGCAGCTTATCCCCCCAAATAACAGGGTCATACTATGGCTACACCTTC. It is translated as CASSLSPQITGSYYGYTF.

The chain uses TRBV2 and TRBJ2-7; D ambiguous. This CDR3 comprises 13 residues. Trimming took 8 bases from V and 4 from J, leaving 15 bases between them. CDR1 is SNHLY, CDR2 FYNNEI, per germline. CDR3 residues: CASHKGAGYEQYF. CDR3 nucleotide sequence: TGTGCCAGCCACAAGGGCGCTGGATACGAGCAGTACTTC.

The V gene is TRBV6-4, the J gene TRBJ2-1, with 9 positions matching TRBD2. Germline-derived CDR1 and CDR2 are MRHNA and SNTAGT. V shed 10 bases, J shed 6 bases, and the junction held 7 bases outside the gene matches. The CDR3 is 13 amino acids. CDR3 residues: CATQTSGRNEQFF. The CDR3 DNA sequence: TGTGCCACCCAGACTAGCGGTCGCAATGAGCAGTTCTTC.

The chain combines TRBV28 with TRBJ2-1, with 12 bases matching TRBD2. The CDR3 is made up of 15 amino acids. With 2 bases clipped from V and 7 bases from J, the junction kept 3 bases outside the gene matches. CDR1 is MDHEN and CDR2 is SYDVKM in the germline V gene. The CDR3 loop reads CASSLPTSGRNEQFF. CDR3 DNA: TGTGCCAGCAGTTTACCGACTAGCGGGAGAAATGAGCAGTTCTTC.

The chain is built from TRBV5-5 and TRBJ1-1; 7 bases map to TRBD1. V shed 4 bases, J shed 5 bases, and the junction held 8 bases outside the gene matches. The CDR3 has 14 residues. From germline, CDR1 is SGHKS and CDR2 YYEKEE (reference sequence). Here the CDR3 DNA reads TGTGCCAGCAGCCAAATAGGGGGCACGACTGAAGCTTTCTTT. It encodes CASSQIGGTTEAFF.

Details on this clone: This CDR3 is also generated by other DNA sequences in the sample. The rearrangement links TRBV5-1 to TRBJ2-7; D may be TRBD1 (6 bases). Looked up from germline, CDR1 is SGHRS and CDR2 is YFSETQ. The CDR3 totals 13 residues. The V end was cut by 2 bases, the J end by 5 bases, with 11 bases between. The CDR3 bases are TGCGCCAGCAGCTTAACAGGGTTCGACGAGCAGTACTTC. It is translated as CASSLTGFDEQYF.

The rearrangement joins TRBV4-1 to TRBJ2-2; no firm D call. The CDR3 covers 17 residues. V was cut by 0 bases and J by 1 base, with 12 bases left in between. Germline V gene data show CDR1 as MGHRA and CDR2 as YSYEKL. CDR3 sequence reads: CASSQETRVRNTGELFF. CDR3 coding DNA: TGCGCCAGCAGCCAAGAGACAAGAGTTCGGAACACCGGGGAGCTGTTTTTT.

The CDR3 nucleotides are TGTGCCAGCAGCTTAGGAGGGACTAGTTCCCGGCGCGAGCAGTACTTC. Translated: CASSLGGTSSRREQYF. The rearrangement links TRBV7-8 to TRBJ2-7; 8 positions agree with TRBD2. After removal of 1 base from V and 6 bases from J, the junction contained 11 bases not matched to a gene. The germline gives CDR1 SGHVS, CDR2 FQNEAQ. CDR3 length equals 16 residues.

The V and J genes are TRBV7-9 and TRBJ1-6; D call uncertain. CDR1 and CDR2 (germline): SEHNR, FQNEAQ (reference sequence). The CDR3 has 13 amino acids. Trimming removed 6 bases at V and 10 bases at J, with 13 bases between. This CDR3 is CASSLGRGSPLHF. CDR3 bases: TGTGCCAGCAGTCTGGGGAGAGGATCACCCCTCCACTTT.

The chain joins TRBV28 to TRBJ1-4; TRBD1 is a possible D gene (5 bases). Per germline, CDR1 MDHEN and CDR2 SYDVKM. The CDR3 runs to 15 residues. V dropped 4 bases and J dropped 0 bases, with 9 bases sitting between them. CDR3 amino acids: CASSSDSATNEKLFF. The CDR3 DNA reads as TGTGCCAGCAGTTCCGACAGCGCAACTAATGAAAAACTGTTTTTT.

The V and J genes are TRBV28 and TRBJ1-2; TRBD1 agrees at 7 bases. The CDR3 contains 13 residues. Germline trimming cut 6 bases from V and 6 bases from J; bases unmatched to any gene: 7. Germline-derived CDR1 and CDR2 are MDHEN and SYDVKM. The CDR3 region is CASRPGTADGYTF. The CDR3 DNA sequence: TGTGCCAGCAGACCCGGGACAGCGGATGGCTACACCTTC.

The V call is TRBV9, the J call TRBJ2-5, with TRBD1 matching over 8 bases. The CDR3 sequence is 16 residues long. The J segment lost 4 bases and the V segment lost 4 bases, leaving 12 bases of the junction unmatched. Germline CDR1 SGDLS, CDR2 YYNGEE. The CDR3 region is CASSPDRTGYRETQYF. Written as DNA, the CDR3 is TGTGCCAGCAGCCCCGATCGGACAGGGTATCGAGAGACCCAGTACTTC.

V usage is TRBV7-6 and J usage is TRBJ1-5; no clear D gene. CDR1 is SGHVS, CDR2 FNYEAQ, per germline. The CDR3 extends over 15 amino acids. The V gene lost 5 bases and the J gene lost 0 bases, with 11 bases spanning the gap. The CDR3 sequence is CASSPLGNSNQPQHF. The CDR3 nucleotides are TGTGCCAGCAGCCCCCTTGGTAATAGCAATCAGCCCCAGCATTTT.

The gene calls are TRBV7-2 and TRBJ2-7; D unclear. This CDR3 is built from 16 residues. Germline loops: CDR1 SGHTA, CDR2 FQGNSA. Trimming removed 3 bases from V and 2 bases from J, with 17 bases in between. CDR3 nucleotide sequence: TGTGCCAGCAGCTTCCTCAGTAACGCCATTCCCTACGAGCAGTACTTC. Translated, it gives CASSFLSNAIPYEQYF.

This chain joins TRBV11-1 and TRBJ2-7, with 9 bases that match TRBD1. Germline V CDR1 and CDR2: SGHAT, FQDESV (reference sequence). V was pared by 0 bases and J by 3 bases, with 6 bases of the junction left unmatched. This CDR3 has 16 amino acids. CDR3 coding DNA: TGTGCCAGCAGCTTAGCTTTGTCGGGACAGGGCTACGAGCAGTACTTC. Translating it yields CASSLALSGQGYEQYF. Full variable domain (remainder filled in from reference TRBV11-1 and TRBJ2-7): EAEVAQSPRYKITEKSQAVAFWCDPISGHATLYWYRQILGQGPELLVQFQDESVVDDSQLPKDRFSAERLKGVDSTLKIQPAELGDSAMYLCASSLALSGQGYEQYFGPGTRLTVT.

This clone occurred once. The V gene is TRBV30, the J gene TRBJ2-7, with 9 bases lining up with TRBD2. The CDR3 runs to 15 residues. CDR1 GTSNPN and CDR2 SVGIG come from the germline V gene (reference sequence). CDR3 loop: CAGSNGVAGAHEQYF. The CDR3, as DNA: TGTGCTGGAAGTAACGGGGTAGCGGGAGCCCACGAGCAGTACTTC.

This clone appeared once. This rearrangement joins TRBV19 to TRBJ1-1; D remains unclear. The V end was cut by 3 bases, the J end by 10 bases, with 21 bases between. Germline V gene data show CDR1 as LNHDA and CDR2 as SQIVND (reference sequence). The CDR3 spans 15 residues. The CDR3 here is CASSIREGAPGGAFF. CDR3 coding DNA: TGTGCCAGTAGTATTAGGGAGGGAGCCCCTGGAGGAGCTTTCTTT.

Details on this clone: The identical CDR3 is also encoded by other nucleotide sequences in the sample. The chain links TRBV4-1 to TRBJ2-1; D is unresolved. V was pared by 3 bases and J by 0 bases, with 9 bases between. This CDR3 has 15 amino acids. CDR1 and CDR2 (germline): MGHRA, YSYEKL. The CDR3 sequence: CASSQGLSSYNEQFF. The CDR3 bases are TGCGCCAGCAGCCAGGGCCTTTCCTCCTACAATGAGCAGTTCTTC.